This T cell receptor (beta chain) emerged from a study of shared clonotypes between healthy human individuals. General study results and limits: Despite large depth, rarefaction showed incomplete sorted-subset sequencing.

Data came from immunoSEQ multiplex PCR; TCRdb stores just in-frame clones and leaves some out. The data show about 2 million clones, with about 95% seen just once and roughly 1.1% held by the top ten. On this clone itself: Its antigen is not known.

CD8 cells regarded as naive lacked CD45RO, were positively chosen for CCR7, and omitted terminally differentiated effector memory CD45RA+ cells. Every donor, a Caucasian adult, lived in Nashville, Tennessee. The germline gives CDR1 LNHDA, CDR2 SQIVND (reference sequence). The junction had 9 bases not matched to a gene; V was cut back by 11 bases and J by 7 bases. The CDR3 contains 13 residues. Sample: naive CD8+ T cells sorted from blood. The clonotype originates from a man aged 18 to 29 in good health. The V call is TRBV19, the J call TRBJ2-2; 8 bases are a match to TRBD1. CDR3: CAYDRGVIGELFF. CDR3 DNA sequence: TGTGCCTACGACAGGGGAGTCATCGGGGAGCTGTTTTTT. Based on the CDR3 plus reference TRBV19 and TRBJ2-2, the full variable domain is DGGITQSPKYLFRKEGQNVTLSCEQNLNHDAMYWYRQDPGQGLRLIYYSQIVNDFQKGDIAEGYSVSREKKESFPLTVTSAQKNPTAFYLCAYDRGVIGELFFGEGSRLTVL.